This T cell receptor (beta chain) is from a study of cytomegalovirus exposure and HLA in healthy donors. Study findings and constraints: Researchers reported from a later analysis that most CMV-associated TCR beta chains appeared HLA-restricted. Generally TCR sequences proved uncommon, though certain public TCRs appeared in numerous donors. Immune exposure information available was restricted to CMV serostatus. TCR beta V- and J-gene trimming was later associated with a missense DCLRE1C variant.

The PCR employed 60 Vbeta primers together with 13 Jbeta primers. TCRdb keeps only in-frame clones here, not all; method: immunoSEQ multiplex PCR. Of about 120,000 clones listed, over 60% are singletons. V was shortened by 5 bases and J by 8 bases, with 19 bases between the two germline ends. CDR1 MGHRA and CDR2 YSYEKL come from the germline V gene. This CDR3 spans 15 amino acids. To note about this clone: Its antigen is unidentified.

This sequence joins TRBV4-1 and TRBJ2-1; maybe TRBD2 (6 bases). The sample was PBMCs. The receptor comes from a woman aged 55-70 years in good health and CMV-seropositive. CDR3 sequence reads: CASSYGTAKDDEQFF. The CDR3 DNA reads as TGCGCCAGCAGCTACGGGACTGCGAAGGACGATGAGCAGTTCTTC.